This is a list of T cell receptor beta chains from one sample in a study of naive and memory T cell subsets. TCRdb re-called the 5' RACE reads with MiXCR, one entry per CDR3 protein. Altogether roughly 48,000 distinct CDR3 sequences are present, around 5% being singletons, with the ten largest covering under 0.95%. The receptors shown here come from a female donor in good health. Each CDR3 is given with its conserved first and last residue. D genes are given only for firm matches. Expanded clones get a size class; other rows say once, few or many, or leave the size out.

cdr3_aa cdr3_nt j_call v_call d_call clone_size
CASSRDRGPTGELFF TGTGCCAGCAGCCGGGACAGGGGGCCTACCGGGGAGCTGTTTTTT TRBJ2-2 TRBV4-2 TRBD1 many
CAISGLAENYGYTF TGTGCCATCAGTGGATTGGCAGAGAACTATGGCTACACCTTC TRBJ1-2 TRBV10-3 - -
CASSLVGDEQYF TGTGCCAGCAGCTTAGTGGGCGACGAGCAGTACTTC TRBJ2-7 TRBV7-6 - -
CASGLVRGLDTGELFF TGTGCTAGTGGTTTGGTACGCGGGTTGGACACCGGGGAGCTGTTTTTT TRBJ2-2 TRBV12-5 - many
CAIGDSSYEQYF TGTGCCATCGGGGACAGTTCCTACGAGCAGTACTTC TRBJ2-7 TRBV10-3 TRBD1 many
CASSLGSGMGYNEQFF TGTGCCAGCAGCTTAGGCAGCGGGATGGGGTACAATGAGCAGTTCTTC TRBJ2-1 TRBV7-8 TRBD2 many
CASSYSTGRSTDTQYF TGTGCCAGCAGTTATAGTACCGGGCGGAGCACAGATACGCAGTATTTT TRBJ2-3 TRBV6-2/TRBV6-3 - many
CASSYSGDSSNYGDTF TGTGCCAGCAGTTACTCCGGGGACAGTTCTAACTATGGCGACACCTTC TRBJ1-2 TRBV6-6 TRBD1 -
CAAKGEVAGGNEQFF TGTGCCGCTAAAGGAGAGGTAGCGGGAGGAAATGAGCAGTTCTTC TRBJ2-1 TRBV28 TRBD2 many
CASSLKGLGEAFF TGCGCCAGCAGCCTTAAGGGGCTGGGTGAAGCTTTCTTT TRBJ1-1 TRBV5-1 - -
CASSQLTGSDTGELFF TGCGCCAGCAGCCAGCTGACAGGGAGTGACACCGGGGAGCTGTTTTTT TRBJ2-2 TRBV5-1 TRBD1 many
CASRQSSYNSPLHF TGTGCCAGCAGACAGAGCTCCTATAATTCACCCCTCCACTTT TRBJ1-6 TRBV14 - many
CASSLRTVGGYGYTF TGTGCCAGCAGTTTAAGAACAGTGGGTGGCTATGGCTACACCTTC TRBJ1-2 TRBV27 - many
CSPATSLGEQFF TGCAGCCCTGCGACTAGCCTTGGGGAGCAGTTCTTC TRBJ2-1 TRBV29-1 TRBD2 many
CASRLRVQETQYF TGTGCCAGCAGACTCAGGGTTCAAGAGACCCAGTACTTC TRBJ2-5 TRBV7-8 - many
CASRAGASQGSNQPQHF TGTGCCAGTAGGGCAGGGGCCAGCCAGGGTAGCAATCAGCCCCAGCATTTT TRBJ1-5 TRBV19 - few
CASSLDWRPDEKLFF TGTGCCAGCAGTCTTGACTGGAGGCCGGATGAAAAACTGTTTTTT TRBJ1-4 TRBV12-3/TRBV12-4 - -
CASRKKTGLSYEQYF TGTGCCAGCAGGAAAAAAACGGGACTAAGCTACGAGCAGTACTTC TRBJ2-7 TRBV6-5 TRBD2 many
CASSLALRKNEQFF TGTGCCAGCAGCTTGGCCTTACGAAAAAATGAGCAGTTCTTC TRBJ2-1 TRBV5-4 - many
CASSDSTGGLQPQHF TGTGCCAGCTCCGACTCTACAGGGGGCCTTCAGCCCCAGCATTTT TRBJ1-5 TRBV18 TRBD1 few
CASSEPQKNQPQHF TGTGCCAGCAGTGAACCACAGAAAAATCAGCCCCAGCATTTT TRBJ1-5 TRBV25-1 - few
CASSLTLAGSTGSGELFF TGTGCCAGCAGCTTAACACTAGCGGGATCAACGGGCTCCGGGGAGCTGTTTTTT TRBJ2-2 TRBV7-3 TRBD2 few
CASSRAQGSKNIQYF TGTGCCAGCAGTAGGGCCCAGGGTTCCAAAAACATTCAGTACTTC TRBJ2-4 TRBV6-5 - many
CSARAVGLALDTQYF TGCAGTGCTAGAGCAGTGGGACTAGCGCTGGATACGCAGTATTTT TRBJ2-3 TRBV20-1 TRBD2 many
CASSLAGLSPYEQYF TGCGCCAGCAGCTTGGCCGGTTTAAGTCCCTACGAGCAGTACTTC TRBJ2-7 TRBV5-1 - many
CASRGTHGAFF TGTGCCAGCAGGGGGACCCACGGGGCGTTCTTC TRBJ2-1 TRBV27 - many
CASSLSGSWNNEQFF TGTGCCAGCAGCCTTAGCGGGAGTTGGAACAATGAGCAGTTCTTC TRBJ2-1 TRBV7-2 TRBD2 many
CASSSDGTLISPLHF TGTGCCAGCAGCTCAGACGGGACCTTAATTTCACCCCTCCACTTT TRBJ1-6 TRBV7-2 - many
CASSLGPGAENIQYF TGTGCCAGCAGCTTAGGGCCCGGGGCGGAAAACATTCAGTACTTC TRBJ2-4 TRBV7-8 - few
CSAREGAGVYNEQFF TGCAGTGCTAGAGAAGGCGCGGGAGTTTACAATGAGCAGTTCTTC TRBJ2-1 TRBV20-1 TRBD2 -
CASSLGGNSPLHF TGTGCCAGCAGTTTGGGAGGTAATTCACCCCTCCACTTT TRBJ1-6 TRBV12-3/TRBV12-4 - many
CATSDWDNGNIQYF TGTGCCACCAGTGATTGGGACAACGGGAACATTCAGTACTTC TRBJ2-4 TRBV24-1 - many
CSVARPLSPYNEQFF TGCAGCGTCGCCCGACCCCTTTCTCCTTACAATGAGCAGTTCTTC TRBJ2-1 TRBV29-1 - many
CASSLYGRAGQPQHF TGTGCCAGCAGCTTATACGGCCGGGCAGGACAGCCCCAGCATTTT TRBJ1-5 TRBV7-2 - many
CASSNRDSRNQPQHF TGTGCCAGCAGCAATCGGGACAGCCGGAATCAGCCCCAGCATTTT TRBJ1-5 TRBV7-9 TRBD1 -
CASSLVRGSGTQYF TGTGCCAGCAGTTTAGTTCGGGGTAGCGGGACCCAGTACTTC TRBJ2-5 TRBV28 - many
CASRRQGSSGANVLTF TGTGCCAGTCGCCGTCAGGGGAGCTCTGGGGCCAACGTCCTGACTTTC TRBJ2-6 TRBV19 - -
CSVQRSGRRNEQFF TGCAGCGTTCAGAGGAGCGGGAGGAGGAATGAGCAGTTCTTC TRBJ2-1 TRBV29-1 TRBD2 many
CASSEGGVGQPQHF TGCGCCAGCAGTGAGGGAGGGGTTGGTCAGCCCCAGCATTTT TRBJ1-5 TRBV10-1 - many
CASSESSGTYNEQFF TGTGCCAGCAGCGAGTCTAGCGGAACCTACAATGAGCAGTTCTTC TRBJ2-1 TRBV7-2 TRBD2 many
CASSFISSGANVLTF TGTGCCAGCAGTTTCATTAGCTCTGGGGCCAACGTCCTGACTTTC TRBJ2-6 TRBV27 - many